This T cell receptor beta chain was retrieved from a study of T cells in Graves' hyperthyroidism and ophthalmopathy. Germline-derived CDR1 and CDR2 are DFQATT and SNEGSKA (reference sequence). The V gene lost 5 bases and the J gene lost 4 bases, with 23 bases spanning the gap. The CDR3 is 16 residues long. Amplified TCR beta CDR3 regions came from RNA transcripts. The HTBI primer set served for first-round RT-PCR of the TCR CDR3. TCRdb recomputed calls from the multiplex PCR reads with MiXCR, one row per CDR3 protein. The sample carries 530,000 or so distinct CDR3 sequences, 40% to 55% recorded once. Graves' hyperthyroidism showing no ophthalmopathy progression within 18 months was considered stable. The hyperthyroidism was newly diagnosed and had lasted under 2 months; the patients were aged 18 to 65.

The sequence was obtained from a woman between 18 and 29 years old with Graves' hyperthyroidism. Material for sequencing was peripheral blood or thyroid tissue (not recorded which). The chain is built from TRBV20-1 and TRBJ1-2; a possible D gene is TRBD1 (6 bases). CDR3 bases: TGCAGTGCTGGGGGCGCTAGCGGGAGAGGGACCTATGGCTACACCTTC. Translated, it gives CSAGGASGRGTYGYTF.